What follows is one T cell receptor beta chain and its context. Germline V lookup: CDR1 SGHNT, CDR2 YYREEE (reference sequence). The germline V and J ends were trimmed by 4 bases and 3 bases, with 16 bases remaining between them. The CDR3 loop spans 15 amino acids. The sample originates from a study of blood T cell repertoires in COVID-19. Study overall: Both acute and convalescent COVID-19 samples were obtained from the United States, Italy and Spain. The analysed material was cDNA or gDNA that came from T cells, B-cell-depleted T cells, or PBMCs.

Original processing notes: The authors estimated nucleated cell counts from reference gene primer amplification. The assay was immunoSEQ multiplex PCR, and TCRdb's table has in-frame clones only and misses some. The V and J calls and clone size come from that table; D and trimming were worked out from the DNA. The top ten clones hold 5% to 8.5% of a sample with around 370,000 clones, around 87% of them seen once. Specimen: peripheral blood. The TCR comes from a man between 18 and 35 years old with active or convalescent COVID-19. The chain carries TRBV5-4 and TRBJ2-5; maybe TRBD1 (6 bases). CDR3 bases: TGTGCCAGCAGCCCCAGGGGATACGGTAAAGAGACCCAGTACTTC. This sequence encodes CASSPRGYGKETQYF.